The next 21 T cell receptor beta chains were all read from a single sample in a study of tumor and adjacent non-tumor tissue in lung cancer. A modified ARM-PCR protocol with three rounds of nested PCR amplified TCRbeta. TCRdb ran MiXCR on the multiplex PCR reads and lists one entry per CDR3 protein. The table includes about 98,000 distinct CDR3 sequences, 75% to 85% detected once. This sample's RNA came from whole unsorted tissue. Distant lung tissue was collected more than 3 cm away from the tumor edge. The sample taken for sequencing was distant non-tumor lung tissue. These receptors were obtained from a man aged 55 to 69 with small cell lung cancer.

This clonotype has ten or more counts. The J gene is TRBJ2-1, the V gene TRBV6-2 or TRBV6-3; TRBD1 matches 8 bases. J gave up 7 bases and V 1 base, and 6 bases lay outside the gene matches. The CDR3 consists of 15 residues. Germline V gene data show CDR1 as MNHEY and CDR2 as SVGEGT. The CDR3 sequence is CASSYLQGAGNEQFF. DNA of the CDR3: TGTGCCAGCAGTTACTTGCAGGGGGCAGGTAATGAGCAGTTCTTC.

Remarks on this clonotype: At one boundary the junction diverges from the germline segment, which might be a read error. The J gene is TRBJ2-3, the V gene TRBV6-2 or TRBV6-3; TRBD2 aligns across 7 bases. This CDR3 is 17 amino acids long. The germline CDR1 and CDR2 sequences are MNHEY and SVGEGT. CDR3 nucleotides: TGTGCCACCAGTTACTCTATGCGCGGGAGAGCCGAGGATACGCAGTATTTT. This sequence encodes CATSYSMRGRAEDTQYF.

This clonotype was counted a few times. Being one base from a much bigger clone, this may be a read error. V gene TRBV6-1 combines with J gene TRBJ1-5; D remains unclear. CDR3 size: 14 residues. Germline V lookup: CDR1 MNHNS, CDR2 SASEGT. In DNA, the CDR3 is TGTGCCAGCGGTGAACGAGGCAGCTATCAGCCCCAGCATTTT. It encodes CASGERGSYQPQHF.

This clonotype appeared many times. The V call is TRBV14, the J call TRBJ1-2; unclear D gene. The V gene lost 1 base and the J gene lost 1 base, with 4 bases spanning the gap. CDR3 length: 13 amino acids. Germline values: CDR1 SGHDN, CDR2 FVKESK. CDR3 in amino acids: CASSQGRNYGYTF. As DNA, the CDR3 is TGTGCCAGCAGCCAAGGCCGTAACTATGGCTACACCTTC. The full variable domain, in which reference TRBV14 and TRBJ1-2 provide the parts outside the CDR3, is EAGVTQFPSHSVIEKGQTVTLRCDPISGHDNLYWYRRVMGKEIKFLLHFVKESKQDESGMPNNRFLAERTGGTYSTLKVQPAELEDSGVYFCASSQGRNYGYTFGSGTRLTVV.

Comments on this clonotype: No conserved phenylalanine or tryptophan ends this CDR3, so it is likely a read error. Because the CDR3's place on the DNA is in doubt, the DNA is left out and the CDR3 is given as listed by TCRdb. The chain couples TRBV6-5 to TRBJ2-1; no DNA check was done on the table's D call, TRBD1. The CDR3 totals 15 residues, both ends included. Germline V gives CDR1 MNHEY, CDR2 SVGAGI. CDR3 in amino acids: CASSYSGGVGNEQLL.

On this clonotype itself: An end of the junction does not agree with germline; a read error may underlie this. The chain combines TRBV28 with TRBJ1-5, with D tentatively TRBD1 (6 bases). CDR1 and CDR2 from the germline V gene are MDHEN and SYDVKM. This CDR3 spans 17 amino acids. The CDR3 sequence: CASSLGFGGAGNQPHYF. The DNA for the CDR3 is TGTGCCAGCAGTTTAGGGTTTGGGGGGGCCGGCAATCAGCCCCATTATTTT.

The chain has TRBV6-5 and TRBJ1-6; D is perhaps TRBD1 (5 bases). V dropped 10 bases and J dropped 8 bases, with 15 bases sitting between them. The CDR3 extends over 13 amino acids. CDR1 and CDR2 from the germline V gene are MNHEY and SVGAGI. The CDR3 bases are TGTGCCAATATGATGGGGGGTTATTCACCCCTCCACTTT. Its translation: CANMMGGYSPLHF.

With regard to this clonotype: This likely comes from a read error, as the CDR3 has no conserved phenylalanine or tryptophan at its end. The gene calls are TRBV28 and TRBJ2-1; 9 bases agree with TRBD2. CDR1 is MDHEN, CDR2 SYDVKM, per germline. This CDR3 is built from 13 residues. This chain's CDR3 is CATRTSDEGEQFL. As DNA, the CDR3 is TGTGCTACCAGGACTAGCGACGAGGGGGAGCAGTTCTTA.

CDR3 residues: CASSYLERRDHEQFF. CDR3 DNA: TGTGCCAGCAGTTACTTGGAACGGCGGGACCACGAGCAGTTCTTC. The rearrangement uses TRBV6-5 and TRBJ2-1, with a tentative D call TRBD2 (6 bases). CDR1 is MNHEY and CDR2 is SVGAGI in the germline V gene. The V end lost 1 base, the J end lost 10 bases, and 17 bases lay between the germline ends. The CDR3 totals 15 residues.

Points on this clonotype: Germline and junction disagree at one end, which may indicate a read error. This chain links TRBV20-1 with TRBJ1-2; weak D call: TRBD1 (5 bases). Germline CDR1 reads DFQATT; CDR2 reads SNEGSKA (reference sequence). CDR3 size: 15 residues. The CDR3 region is CSLRDRGSSGYDYTF. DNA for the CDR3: TGCAGTCTTAGAGATCGGGGGAGTTCGGGCTATGACTACACCTTC.

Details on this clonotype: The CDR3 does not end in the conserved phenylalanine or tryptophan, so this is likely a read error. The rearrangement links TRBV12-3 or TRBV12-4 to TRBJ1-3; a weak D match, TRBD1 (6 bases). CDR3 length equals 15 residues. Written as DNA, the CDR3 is TGTGCCAGTAGTTTGACAGGAGACTCTGGAAACACAATATATTAT. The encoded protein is CASSLTGDSGNTIYY.

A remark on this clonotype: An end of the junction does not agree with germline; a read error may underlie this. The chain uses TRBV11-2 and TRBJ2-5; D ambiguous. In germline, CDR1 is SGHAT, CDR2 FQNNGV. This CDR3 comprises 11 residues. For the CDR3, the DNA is TGTGCCAGCAGCTTAGTAGAGACACAGTACTTC. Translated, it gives CASSLVETQYF. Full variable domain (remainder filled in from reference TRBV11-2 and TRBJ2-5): EAGVAQSPRYKIIEKRQSVAFWCNPISGHATLYWYQQILGQGPKLLIQFQNNGVVDDSQLPKDRFSAERLKGVDSTLKIQPAKLEDSAVYLCASSLVETQYFGPGTRLLVL.

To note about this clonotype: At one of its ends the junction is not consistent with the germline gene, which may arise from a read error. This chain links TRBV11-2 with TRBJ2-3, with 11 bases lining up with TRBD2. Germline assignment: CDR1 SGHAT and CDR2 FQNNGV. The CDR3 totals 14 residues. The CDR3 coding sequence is TGTGCCAGTCACCAACTAGCGGGAGCAGACACGCAGTATTTT. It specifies CASHQLAGADTQYF.

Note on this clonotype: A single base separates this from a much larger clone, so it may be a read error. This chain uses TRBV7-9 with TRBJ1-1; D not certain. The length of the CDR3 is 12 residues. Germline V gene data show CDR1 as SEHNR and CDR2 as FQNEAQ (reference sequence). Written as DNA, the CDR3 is TGTCCCAGCAGCTACAGGAACACTGAAGCTTTCTTT. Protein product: CPSSYRNTEAFF.

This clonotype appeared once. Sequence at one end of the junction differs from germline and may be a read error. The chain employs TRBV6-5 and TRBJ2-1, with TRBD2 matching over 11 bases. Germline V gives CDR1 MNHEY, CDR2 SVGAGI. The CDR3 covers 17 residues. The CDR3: CASSYSMWGLADYEQFF. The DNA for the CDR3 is TGTGCCAGCAGTTACTCGATGTGGGGACTAGCGGACTATGAGCAATTCTTC.

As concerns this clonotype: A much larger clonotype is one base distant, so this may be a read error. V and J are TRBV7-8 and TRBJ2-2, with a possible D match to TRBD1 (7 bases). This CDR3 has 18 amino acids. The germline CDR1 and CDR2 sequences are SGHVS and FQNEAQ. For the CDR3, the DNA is TGTGCCAGCAGCTTAGGTCGGATAAGGGGGCGCGGGACCGGGGACCTGTTTTTT. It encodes CASSLGRIRGRGTGDLFF.

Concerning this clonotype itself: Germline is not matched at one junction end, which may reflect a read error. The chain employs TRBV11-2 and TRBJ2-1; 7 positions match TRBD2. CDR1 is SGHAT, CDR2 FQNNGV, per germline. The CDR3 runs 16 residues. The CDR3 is CASILIGRGYYNEQFF. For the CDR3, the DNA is TGTGCCAGCATCTTAATTGGGAGGGGCTACTACAATGAGCAGTTCTTC.

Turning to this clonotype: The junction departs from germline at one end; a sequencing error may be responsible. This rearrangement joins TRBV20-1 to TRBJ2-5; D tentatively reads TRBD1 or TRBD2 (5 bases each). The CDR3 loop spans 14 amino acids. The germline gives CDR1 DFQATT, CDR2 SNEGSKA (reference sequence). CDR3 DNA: TGCAGTGTTAGACACGGGACCCTCCAAGAGACCCAGTACTTC. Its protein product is CSVRHGTLQETQYF.

The CDR3 is CASNPTSGAMETYYF. CDR3 nucleotides: TGTGCCAGCAATCCGACTAGCGGCGCGATGGAGACCTATTACTTC. The chain couples TRBV12-3 or TRBV12-4 to TRBJ2-5; 9 bases line up with TRBD2. CDR3 size: 15 residues. V lost 7 bases to trimming and J lost 14 bases; unmatched junction nucleotides: 20.

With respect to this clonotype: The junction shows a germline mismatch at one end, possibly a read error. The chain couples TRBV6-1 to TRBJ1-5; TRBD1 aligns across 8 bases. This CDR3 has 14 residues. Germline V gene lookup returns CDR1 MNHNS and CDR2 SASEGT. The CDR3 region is CANTIDRGNQLQQF. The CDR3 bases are TGTGCCAACACTATCGACAGGGGTAATCAGCTCCAGCAATTT.

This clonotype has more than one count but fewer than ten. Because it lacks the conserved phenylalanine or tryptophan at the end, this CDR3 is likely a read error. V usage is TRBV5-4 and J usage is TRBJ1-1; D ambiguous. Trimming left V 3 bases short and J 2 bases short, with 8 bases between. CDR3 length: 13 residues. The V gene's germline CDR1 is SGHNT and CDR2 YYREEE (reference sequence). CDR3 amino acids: CASSYEANTEAFL. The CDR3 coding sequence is TGTGCCAGCAGCTATGAAGCAAACACTGAAGCTTTCCTT.